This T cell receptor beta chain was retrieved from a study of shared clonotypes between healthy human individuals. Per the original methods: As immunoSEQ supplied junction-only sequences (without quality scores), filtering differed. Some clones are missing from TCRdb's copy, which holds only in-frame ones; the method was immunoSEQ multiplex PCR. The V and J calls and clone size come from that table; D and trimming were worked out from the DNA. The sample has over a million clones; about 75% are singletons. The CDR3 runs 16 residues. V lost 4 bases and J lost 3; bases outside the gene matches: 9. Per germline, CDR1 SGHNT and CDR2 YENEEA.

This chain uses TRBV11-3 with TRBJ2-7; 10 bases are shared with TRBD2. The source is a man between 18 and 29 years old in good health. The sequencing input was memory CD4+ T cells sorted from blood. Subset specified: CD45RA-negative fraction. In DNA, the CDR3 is TGTGCCAGCAGCTCCCCCCCTCTAGCGGGAGACTACGAGCAGTACTTC. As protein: CASSSPPLAGDYEQYF.